Each of the 6 T cell receptor beta chains below was sequenced from the same sample in a study of blood T cell repertoires in COVID-19. Produced via immunoSEQ multiplex PCR; TCRdb's table is partial and in-frame only. The data show 120,000 or so clones, with 79% seen just once and around a third held by the top ten. Sequencing input: peripheral blood. Source of these receptors: a man aged 35-49 years with active or convalescent COVID-19.

The chain recombines TRBV30 with TRBJ2-7; D unclear. CDR1 and CDR2 (germline): GTSNPN, SVGIG (reference sequence). The V end lost 1 base, the J end lost 6 bases, and 10 bases lay between the germline ends. There are 12 residues in the CDR3. This chain's CDR3 is CAWSDQWAEQYF. CDR3 in DNA: TGTGCCTGGAGTGACCAGTGGGCCGAGCAGTACTTC.

This clone was counted a few times. The gene calls are TRBV5-5 and TRBJ2-7; D may match TRBD1 or TRBD2 (7 bases each). The CDR3 is 14 amino acids. The germline gives CDR1 SGHKS, CDR2 YYEKEE (reference sequence). Trimming left V 4 bases short and J 5 bases short, with 16 bases between. The CDR3 spells CASSLGRGRNEQYF. The CDR3 DNA reads as TGTGCCAGCAGCCTGGGGAGGGGGCGCAACGAGCAGTACTTC.

The chain uses TRBV7-2 and TRBJ1-2; 9 bases align to TRBD1. With 5 bases clipped from V and 1 base from J, the junction kept 5 bases outside the gene matches. The V gene's germline CDR1 is SGHTA and CDR2 FQGNSA. The CDR3 loop spans 15 amino acids. The CDR3 reads CASSEGQGGNYGYTF. CDR3 DNA: TGTGCCAGCAGCGAGGGACAGGGTGGTAACTATGGCTACACCTTC.

The J gene is TRBJ2-5, the V gene TRBV6-2 or TRBV6-3, with D possibly being TRBD1 (6 bases). Germline V gene sequence: CDR1 MNHEY, CDR2 SVGEGT. The germline V and J ends were trimmed by 2 bases and 1 base, with 17 bases remaining between them. The CDR3 sequence is 17 residues long. This CDR3 is CASSYVVVVGGQETQYF. The CDR3 coding sequence is TGTGCCAGCAGTTACGTTGTGGTAGTAGGGGGCCAAGAGACCCAGTACTTC.

This chain links TRBV6-4 with TRBJ1-1; weak D call: TRBD1 (5 bases). Germline CDR1 is MRHNA and CDR2 is SNTAGT. Deletions cut 0 bases from V and 0 bases from J, with 8 bases between. This CDR3 is 15 amino acids long. In nucleotides, the CDR3 is TGTGCCAGCAGTGACTCCCCAGGGATGAACACTGAAGCTTTCTTT. Its protein is CASSDSPGMNTEAFF.

This clone was counted only a few times. The chain uses TRBV28 and TRBJ1-1; TRBD1 is a possible D gene (6 bases). Germline V gene sequence: CDR1 MDHEN, CDR2 SYDVKM. The germline V and J ends were trimmed by 7 bases and 3 bases, with 15 bases remaining between them. This CDR3 has 14 residues. The DNA of the CDR3 is TGTGCCAGCACCAAGGACAGCCAGGACACTGAAGCTTTCTTT. Amino acid sequence: CASTKDSQDTEAFF.